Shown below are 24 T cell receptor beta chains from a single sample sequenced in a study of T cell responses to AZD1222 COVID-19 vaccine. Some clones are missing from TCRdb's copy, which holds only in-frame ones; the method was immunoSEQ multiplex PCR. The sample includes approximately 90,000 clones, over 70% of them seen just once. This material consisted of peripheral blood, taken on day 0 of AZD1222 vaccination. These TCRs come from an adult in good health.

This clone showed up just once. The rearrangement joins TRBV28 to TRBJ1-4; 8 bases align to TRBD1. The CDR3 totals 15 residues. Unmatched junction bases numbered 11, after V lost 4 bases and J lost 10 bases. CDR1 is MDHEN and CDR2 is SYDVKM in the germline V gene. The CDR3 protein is CASSSTGTGVGKLFF. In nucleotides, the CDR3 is TGTGCCAGCAGTTCAACCGGGACAGGTGTCGGAAAACTGTTTTTT.

The CDR3 spells CASSLGGSMNTEAFF. Here the CDR3 DNA reads TGTGCCAGCAGTTTGGGGGGGTCTATGAACACTGAAGCTTTCTTT. The rearrangement uses TRBV28 and TRBJ1-1, with D perhaps TRBD1 (5 bases). CDR3 length: 15 amino acids. Germline loops: CDR1 MDHEN, CDR2 SYDVKM. With 3 bases removed from V and 0 bases from J, the gap between germline ends came to 11 bases. The full variable domain, with the rest looked up from reference TRBV28 and TRBJ1-1, is DVKVTQSSRYLVKRTGEKVFLECVQDMDHENMFWYRQDPGLGLRLIYFSYDVKMKEKGDIPEGYSVSREKKERFSLILESASTNQTSMYLCASSLGGSMNTEAFFGQGTRLTVV.

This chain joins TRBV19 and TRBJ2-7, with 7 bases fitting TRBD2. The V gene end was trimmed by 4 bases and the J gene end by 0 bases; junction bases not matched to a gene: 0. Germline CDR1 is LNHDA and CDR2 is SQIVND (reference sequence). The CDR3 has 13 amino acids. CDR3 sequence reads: CASSRTSSYEQYF. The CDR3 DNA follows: TGTGCCAGTAGTAGGACTAGCTCCTACGAGCAGTACTTC. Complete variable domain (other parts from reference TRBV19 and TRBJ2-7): DGGITQSPKYLFRKEGQNVTLSCEQNLNHDAMYWYRQDPGQGLRLIYYSQIVNDFQKGDIAEGYSVSREKKESFPLTVTSAQKNPTAFYLCASSRTSSYEQYFGPGTRLTVT.

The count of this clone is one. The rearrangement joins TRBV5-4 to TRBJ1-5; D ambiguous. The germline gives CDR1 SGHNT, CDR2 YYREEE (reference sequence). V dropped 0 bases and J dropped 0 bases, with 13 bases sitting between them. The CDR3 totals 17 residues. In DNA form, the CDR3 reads TGTGCCAGCAGCTTGGTCCCCCAGCCCTATAGCAATCAGCCCCAGCATTTT. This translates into CASSLVPQPYSNQPQHF. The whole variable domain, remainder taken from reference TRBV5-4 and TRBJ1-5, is ETGVTQSPTHLIKTRGQQVTLRCSSQSGHNTVSWYQQALGQGPQFIFQYYREEENGRGNFPPRFSGLQFPNYSSELNVNALELDDSALYLCASSLVPQPYSNQPQHFGDGTRLSIL.

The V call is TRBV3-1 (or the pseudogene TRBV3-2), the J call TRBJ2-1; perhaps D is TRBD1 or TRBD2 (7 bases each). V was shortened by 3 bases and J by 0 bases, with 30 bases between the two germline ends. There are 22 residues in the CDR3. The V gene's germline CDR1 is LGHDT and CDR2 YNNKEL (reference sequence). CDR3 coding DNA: TGTGCCAGCAGCCAGTTCGGTGGGGGCGGGGGACAGCGCCCAAACTCCTACAATGAGCAGTTCTTC. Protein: CASSQFGGGGGQRPNSYNEQFF.

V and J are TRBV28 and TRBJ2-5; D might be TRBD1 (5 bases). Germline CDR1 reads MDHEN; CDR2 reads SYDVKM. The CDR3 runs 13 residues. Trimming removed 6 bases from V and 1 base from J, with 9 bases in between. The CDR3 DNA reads TGTGCCAGCAGGAAGGACATCCAAGAGACCCAGTACTTC. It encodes CASRKDIQETQYF.

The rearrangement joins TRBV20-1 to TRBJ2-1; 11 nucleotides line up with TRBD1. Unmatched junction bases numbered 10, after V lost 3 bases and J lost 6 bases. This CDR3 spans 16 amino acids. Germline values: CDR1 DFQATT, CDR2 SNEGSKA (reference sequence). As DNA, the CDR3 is TGCAGTGCTAGTATCGTTGGACAGGGGGCGGGCAATGAGCAGTTCTTC. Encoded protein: CSASIVGQGAGNEQFF.

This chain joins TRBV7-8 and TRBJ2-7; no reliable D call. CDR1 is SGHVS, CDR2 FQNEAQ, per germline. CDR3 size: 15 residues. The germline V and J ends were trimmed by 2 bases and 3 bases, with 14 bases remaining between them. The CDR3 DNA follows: TGTGCCAGCAGCTTACTTTTCGGCAGGAGCTACGAGCAGTACTTC. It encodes CASSLLFGRSYEQYF.

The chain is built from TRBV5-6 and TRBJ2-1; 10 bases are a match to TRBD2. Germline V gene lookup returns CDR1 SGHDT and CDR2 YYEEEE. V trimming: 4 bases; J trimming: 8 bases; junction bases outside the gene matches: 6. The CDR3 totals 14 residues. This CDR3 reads CASSLSGRIDEQFF. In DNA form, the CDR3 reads TGTGCCAGCAGCCTTAGCGGGAGGATAGATGAGCAGTTCTTC.

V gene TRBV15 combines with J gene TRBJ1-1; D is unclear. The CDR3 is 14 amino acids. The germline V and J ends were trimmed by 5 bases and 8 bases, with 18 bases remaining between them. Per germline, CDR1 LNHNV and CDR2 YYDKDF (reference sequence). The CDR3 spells CATSPTNMDLEAFF. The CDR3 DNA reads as TGTGCCACCAGCCCAACGAACATGGACTTAGAAGCTTTCTTT.

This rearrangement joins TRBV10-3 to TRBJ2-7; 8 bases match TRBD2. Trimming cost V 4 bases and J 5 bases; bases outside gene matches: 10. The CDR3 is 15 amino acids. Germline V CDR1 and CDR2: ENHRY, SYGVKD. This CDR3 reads CAISAMAKREHEQYF. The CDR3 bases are TGTGCCATCAGTGCCATGGCTAAGCGGGAGCACGAGCAGTACTTC.

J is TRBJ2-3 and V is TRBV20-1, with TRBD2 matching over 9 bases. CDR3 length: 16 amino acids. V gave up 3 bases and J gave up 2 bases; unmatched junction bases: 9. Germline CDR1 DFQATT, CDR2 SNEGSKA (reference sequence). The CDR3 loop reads CSASRLAGSITDTQYF. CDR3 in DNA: TGCAGTGCTAGTCGTCTAGCGGGATCCATCACAGATACGCAGTATTTT.

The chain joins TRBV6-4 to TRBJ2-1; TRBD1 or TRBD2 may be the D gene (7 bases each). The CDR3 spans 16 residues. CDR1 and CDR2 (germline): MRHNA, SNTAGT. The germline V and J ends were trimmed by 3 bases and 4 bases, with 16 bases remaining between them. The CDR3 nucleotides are TGTGCCAGCAGTGATGACAGGGAGGGCTCGTACAATGAGCAGTTCTTC. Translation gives CASSDDREGSYNEQFF.

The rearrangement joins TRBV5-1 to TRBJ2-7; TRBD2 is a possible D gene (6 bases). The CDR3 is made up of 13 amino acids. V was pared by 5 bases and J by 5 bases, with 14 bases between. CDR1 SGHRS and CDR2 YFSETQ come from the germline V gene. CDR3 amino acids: CASRMGLWDEQYF. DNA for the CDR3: TGCGCCAGCAGGATGGGACTCTGGGACGAGCAGTACTTC.

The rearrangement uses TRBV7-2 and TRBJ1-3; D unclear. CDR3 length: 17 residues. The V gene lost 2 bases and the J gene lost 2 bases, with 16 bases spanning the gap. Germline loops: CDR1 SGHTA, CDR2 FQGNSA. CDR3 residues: CASSLFTAGSTGNTIYF. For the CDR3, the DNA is TGTGCCAGCAGCTTATTTACAGCGGGGAGCACTGGAAACACCATATATTTT. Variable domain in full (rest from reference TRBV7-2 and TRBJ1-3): GAGVSQSPSNKVTEKGKDVELRCDPISGHTALYWYRQSLGQGLEFLIYFQGNSAPDKSGLPSDRFSAERTGGSVSTLTIQRTQQEDSAVYLCASSLFTAGSTGNTIYFGEGSWLTVV.

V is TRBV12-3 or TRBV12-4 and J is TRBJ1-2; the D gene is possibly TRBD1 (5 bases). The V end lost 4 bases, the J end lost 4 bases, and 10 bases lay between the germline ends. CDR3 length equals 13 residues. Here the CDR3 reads CASSSRQSYGYTF. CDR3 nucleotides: TGTGCCAGCAGTTCCAGACAGTCCTATGGCTACACCTTC.

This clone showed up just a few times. CDR3 sequence (DNA): TGTGCCAGCAGCCAACATAGCGGGAGTGGCTCCTACAATGAGCAGTTCTTC. It encodes CASSQHSGSGSYNEQFF. This chain connects TRBV4-2 to TRBJ2-1, with TRBD2 identical over 9 bases. Germline trimming cut 2 bases from V and 0 bases from J; bases unmatched to any gene: 5. This CDR3 contains 17 residues. CDR1 and CDR2 from the germline V gene are LGHNA and YNFKEQ.

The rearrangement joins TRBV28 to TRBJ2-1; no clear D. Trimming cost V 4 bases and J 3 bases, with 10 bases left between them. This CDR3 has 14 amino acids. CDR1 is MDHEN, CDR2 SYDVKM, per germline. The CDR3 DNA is TGTGCCAGCAGTTCCTTAAACATCTACAATGAGCAGTTCTTC. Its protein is CASSSLNIYNEQFF.

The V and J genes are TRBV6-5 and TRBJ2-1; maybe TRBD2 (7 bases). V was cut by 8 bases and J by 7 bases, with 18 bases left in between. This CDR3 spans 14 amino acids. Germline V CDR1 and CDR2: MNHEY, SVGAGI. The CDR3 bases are TGTGCCAGCTTGGGGGCCGGCGGGAGAAATGAGCAGTTCTTC. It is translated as CASLGAGGRNEQFF.

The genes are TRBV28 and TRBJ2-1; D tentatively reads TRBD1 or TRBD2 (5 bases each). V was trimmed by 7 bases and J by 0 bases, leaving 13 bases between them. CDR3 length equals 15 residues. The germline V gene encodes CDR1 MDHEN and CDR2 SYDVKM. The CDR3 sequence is CASKTGTSSYNEQFF. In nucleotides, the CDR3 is TGTGCCAGCAAAACCGGGACGAGCTCCTACAATGAGCAGTTCTTC.

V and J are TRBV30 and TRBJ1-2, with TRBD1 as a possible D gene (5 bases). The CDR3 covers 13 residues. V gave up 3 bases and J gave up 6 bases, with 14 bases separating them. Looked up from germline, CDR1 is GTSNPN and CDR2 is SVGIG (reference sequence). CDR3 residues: CAWSEGGGNGYTF. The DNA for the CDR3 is TGTGCCTGGAGCGAAGGCGGGGGAAATGGCTACACCTTC.

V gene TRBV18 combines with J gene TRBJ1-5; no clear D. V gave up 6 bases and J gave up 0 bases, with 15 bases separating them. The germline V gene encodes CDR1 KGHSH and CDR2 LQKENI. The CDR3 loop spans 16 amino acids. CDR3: CASSPAAAYSNQPQHF. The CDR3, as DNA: TGTGCCAGCTCGCCGGCGGCGGCGTATAGCAATCAGCCCCAGCATTTT.

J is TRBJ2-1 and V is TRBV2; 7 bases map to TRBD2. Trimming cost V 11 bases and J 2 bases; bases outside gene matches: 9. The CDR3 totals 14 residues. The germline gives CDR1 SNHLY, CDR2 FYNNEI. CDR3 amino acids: CAGSAGVAYNEQFF. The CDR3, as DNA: TGTGCCGGTTCGGCGGGAGTTGCCTACAATGAGCAGTTCTTC. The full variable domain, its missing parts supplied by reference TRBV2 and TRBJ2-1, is EPEVTQTPSHQVTQMGQEVILRCVPISNHLYFYWYRQILGQKVEFLVSFYNNEISEKSEIFDDQFSVERPDGSNFTLKIRSTKLEDSAMYFCAGSAGVAYNEQFFGPGTRLTVL.

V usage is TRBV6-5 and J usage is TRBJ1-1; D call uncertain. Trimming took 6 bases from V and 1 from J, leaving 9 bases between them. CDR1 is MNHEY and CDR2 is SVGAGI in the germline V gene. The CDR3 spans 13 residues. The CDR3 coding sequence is TGTGCCAGCAGCCTAGGCAGGAACACTGAAGCTTTCTTT. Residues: CASSLGRNTEAFF.